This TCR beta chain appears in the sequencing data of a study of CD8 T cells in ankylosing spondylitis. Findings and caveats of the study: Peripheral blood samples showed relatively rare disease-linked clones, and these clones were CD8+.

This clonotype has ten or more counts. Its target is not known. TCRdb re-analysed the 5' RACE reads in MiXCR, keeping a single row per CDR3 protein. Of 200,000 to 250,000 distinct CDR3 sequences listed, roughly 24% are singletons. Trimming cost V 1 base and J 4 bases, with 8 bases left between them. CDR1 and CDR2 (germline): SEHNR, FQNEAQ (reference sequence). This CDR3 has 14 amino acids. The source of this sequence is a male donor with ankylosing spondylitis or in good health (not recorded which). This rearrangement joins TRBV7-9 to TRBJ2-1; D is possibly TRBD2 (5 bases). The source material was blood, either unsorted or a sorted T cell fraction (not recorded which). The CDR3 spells CASSLGGPYNEQFF. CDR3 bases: TGTGCCAGCAGCTTAGGAGGGCCTTACAATGAGCAGTTCTTC.